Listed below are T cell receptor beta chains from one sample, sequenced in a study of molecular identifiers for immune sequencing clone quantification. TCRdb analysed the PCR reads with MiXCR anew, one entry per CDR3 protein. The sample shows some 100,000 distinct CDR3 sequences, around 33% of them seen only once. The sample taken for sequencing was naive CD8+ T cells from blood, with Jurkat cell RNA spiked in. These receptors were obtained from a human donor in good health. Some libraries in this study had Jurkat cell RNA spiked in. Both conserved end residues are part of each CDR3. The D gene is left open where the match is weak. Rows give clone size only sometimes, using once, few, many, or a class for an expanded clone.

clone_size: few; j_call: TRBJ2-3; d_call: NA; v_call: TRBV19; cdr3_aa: CASSIAPLVAPDTQYF; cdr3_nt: TGTGCCAGTAGTATAGCCCCGTTGGTAGCACCAGATACGCAGTATTTT
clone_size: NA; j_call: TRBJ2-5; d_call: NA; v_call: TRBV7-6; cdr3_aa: CASSFSWGRQETQYF; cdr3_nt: TGTGCCAGCAGCTTTAGTTGGGGGCGCCAAGAGACCCAGTACTTC
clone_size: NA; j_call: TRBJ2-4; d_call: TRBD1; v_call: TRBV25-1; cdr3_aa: CASSQTGGANNIQYF; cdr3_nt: TGTGCCAGCAGTCAGACAGGGGGAGCCAACAACATTCAGTACTTC
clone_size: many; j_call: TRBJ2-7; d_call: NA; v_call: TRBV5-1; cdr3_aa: CASSDPNSYEQYF; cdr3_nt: TGCGCCAGCAGCGACCCCAATTCCTACGAGCAGTACTTC
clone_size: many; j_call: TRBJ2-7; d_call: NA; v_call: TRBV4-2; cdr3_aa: CASSQDPAPFEQYF; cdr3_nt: TGTGCCAGCAGCCAAGACCCAGCTCCGTTCGAGCAGTACTTC
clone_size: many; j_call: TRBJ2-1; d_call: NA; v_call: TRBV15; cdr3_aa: CATSRDRYNEQFF; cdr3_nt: TGTGCCACCAGCAGAGATAGGTACAATGAGCAGTTCTTC
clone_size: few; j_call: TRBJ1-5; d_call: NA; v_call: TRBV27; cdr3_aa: CASSLFFRDGNQPQHF; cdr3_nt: TGTGCCAGCAGTTTATTTTTTCGGGATGGCAATCAGCCCCAGCATTTT
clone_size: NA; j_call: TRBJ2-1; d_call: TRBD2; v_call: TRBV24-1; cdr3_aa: CATSDTIETSGRLYNEQFF; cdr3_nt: TGTGCCACCAGTGATACAATCGAGACTAGCGGGAGACTCTACAATGAGCAGTTCTTC
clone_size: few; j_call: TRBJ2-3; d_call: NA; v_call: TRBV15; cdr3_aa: CATSRAGDSTDTQYF; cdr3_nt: TGTGCCACCAGCAGAGCGGGAGACAGCACAGATACGCAGTATTTT
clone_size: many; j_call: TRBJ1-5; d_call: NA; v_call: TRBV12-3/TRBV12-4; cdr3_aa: CASSWQTTQPQHF; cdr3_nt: TGTGCCAGCAGTTGGCAGACAACTCAGCCCCAGCATTTT
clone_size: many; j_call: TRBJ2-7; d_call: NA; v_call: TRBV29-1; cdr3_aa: CSVKGHPNSYEQYF; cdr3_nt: TGCAGCGTCAAAGGACACCCGAACTCCTACGAGCAGTACTTC
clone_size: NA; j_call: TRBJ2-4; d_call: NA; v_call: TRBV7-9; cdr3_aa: CATTGRLAKNIQYF; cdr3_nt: TGTGCCACCACTGGGAGGCTAGCCAAAAACATTCAGTACTTC
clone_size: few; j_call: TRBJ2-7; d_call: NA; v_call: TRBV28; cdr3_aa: CASKRAPSYEQYF; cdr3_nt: TGTGCCAGCAAGCGGGCCCCCTCCTACGAGCAGTACTTC
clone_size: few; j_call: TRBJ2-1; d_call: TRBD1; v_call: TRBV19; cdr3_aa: CASSLTGTGNEQFF; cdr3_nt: TGTGCCAGTAGTTTAACCGGGACAGGTAATGAGCAGTTCTTC
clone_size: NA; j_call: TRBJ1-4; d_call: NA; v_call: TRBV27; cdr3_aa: CASSFGGAQANEKLSF; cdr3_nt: TGTGCCAGCAGTTTTGGGGGGGCGCAGGCTAATGAAAAACTGTCTTTT
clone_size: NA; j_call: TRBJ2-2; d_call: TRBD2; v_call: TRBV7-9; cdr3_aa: CASSSPGLAGEAAGELFF; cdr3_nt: TGTGCCAGCAGCTCCCCGGGACTAGCGGGTGAGGCGGCCGGGGAGCTGTTTTTT
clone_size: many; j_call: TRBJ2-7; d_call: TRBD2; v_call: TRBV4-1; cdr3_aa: CASSQSSGGKNLYF; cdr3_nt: TGCGCCAGCAGCCAGTCTAGCGGGGGAAAGAATTTGTACTTC
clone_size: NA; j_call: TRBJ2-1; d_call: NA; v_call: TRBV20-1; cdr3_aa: CSARARTAGLSGIYNEQFF; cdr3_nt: TGCAGTGCTAGAGCCCGGACAGCGGGACTATCGGGAATATACAATGAGCAGTTCTTC
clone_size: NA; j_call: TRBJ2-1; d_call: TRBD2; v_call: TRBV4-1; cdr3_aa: CASSELAGVYEQFF; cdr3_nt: TGCGCCAGCAGCGAACTTGCGGGAGTATACGAGCAGTTCTTC
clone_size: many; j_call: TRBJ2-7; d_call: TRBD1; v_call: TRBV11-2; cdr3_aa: CASSSTGTGGIEQYF; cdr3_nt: TGTGCCAGCAGTTCCACCGGGACAGGGGGCATCGAGCAGTACTTC
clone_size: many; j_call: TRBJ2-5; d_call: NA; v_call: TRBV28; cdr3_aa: CASSLVGGEETQYF; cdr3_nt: TGTGCCAGCAGTTTAGTGGGGGGCGAGGAGACCCAGTACTTC
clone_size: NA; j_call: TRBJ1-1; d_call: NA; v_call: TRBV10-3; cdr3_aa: CAISAGTAVEAFF; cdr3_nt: TGTGCCATCAGCGCCGGGACGGCGGTTGAAGCTTTCTTT
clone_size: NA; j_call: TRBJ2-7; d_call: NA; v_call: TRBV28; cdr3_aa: CASSRLASYEQYF; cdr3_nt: TGTGCCAGCAGTCGCCTAGCCTCCTACGAGCAGTACTTC
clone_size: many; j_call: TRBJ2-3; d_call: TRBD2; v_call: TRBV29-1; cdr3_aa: CSGEAGDQDTQYF; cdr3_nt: TGCAGCGGAGAAGCGGGAGACCAAGATACGCAGTATTTT
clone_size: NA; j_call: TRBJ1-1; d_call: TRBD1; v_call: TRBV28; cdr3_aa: CASRFFGQGVIAEAFF; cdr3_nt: TGTGCCAGCAGGTTCTTTGGACAGGGGGTTATCGCTGAAGCTTTCTTT
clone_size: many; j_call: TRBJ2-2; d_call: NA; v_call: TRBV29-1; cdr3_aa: CSVGHTGELFF; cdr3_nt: TGCAGCGTTGGTCACACCGGGGAGCTGTTTTTT